What follows are 10 T cell receptor beta chains derived from one specimen sequenced in a study of blood T cell repertoires in COVID-19. Data came from immunoSEQ multiplex PCR; TCRdb stores just in-frame clones and leaves some out. The sample contains 50,000 to 70,000 clones, 79% of which appear only once. The specimen sequenced was peripheral blood. The receptors stem from a man aged 55 to 69 with acute or convalescent COVID-19.

This chain's CDR3 is CASSRVGIGEIEQYF. As DNA, the CDR3 is TGTGCCAGCAGCCGTGTGGGAATAGGGGAAATCGAGCAGTACTTC. This chain uses TRBV7-2 with TRBJ2-7; D is perhaps TRBD1 (5 bases). Trimming left V 5 bases short and J 6 bases short, with 20 bases between. Germline V gene data show CDR1 as SGHTA and CDR2 as FQGNSA. CDR3 length: 15 amino acids.

The chain employs TRBV24-1 and TRBJ2-2, with D possibly being TRBD2 (7 bases). V was trimmed by 7 bases and J by 7 bases, leaving 15 bases between them. Germline V CDR1 and CDR2: KGHDR, SFDVKD. The CDR3 has 14 residues. The CDR3 DNA reads TGTGCCACCAGGCAGTCGAGGGGGGGCGGGGAGCTGTTTTTT. This gives the protein CATRQSRGGGELFF.

The chain uses TRBV14 and TRBJ1-6; 9 nucleotides agree with TRBD1. The CDR3 runs to 17 residues. The germline gives CDR1 SGHDN, CDR2 FVKESK. The ends lost 4 bases at V and 10 bases at J; junction bases unmatched: 14. CDR3 nucleotide sequence: TGTGCCAGCAGCCGCTCATGGGACAGGGCGGCCTACTCACCCCTCCACTTT. Amino acids: CASSRSWDRAAYSPLHF.

This clone occurred a few times. This sequence joins TRBV6-5 and TRBJ1-1; no clear D. Germline V gives CDR1 MNHEY, CDR2 SVGAGI. The germline V and J ends were trimmed by 5 bases and 6 bases, with 7 bases remaining between them. The CDR3 covers 11 residues. CDR3 protein: CASSMRSEAFF. Written as DNA, the CDR3 is TGTGCCAGCAGTATGAGGTCTGAAGCTTTCTTT.

The V call is TRBV12-3 or TRBV12-4, the J call TRBJ1-2; D not certain. This CDR3 contains 11 residues. V lost 4 bases and J 8 bases, leaving 8 bases between the germline ends. Written as DNA, the CDR3 is TGTGCCAGCAGTTCAGGTTTGGGCTACACCTTC. This translates into CASSSGLGYTF.

J is TRBJ2-4 and V is TRBV27; the D gene is possibly TRBD2 (6 bases). Looked up from germline, CDR1 is MNHEY and CDR2 is SMNVEV (reference sequence). The CDR3 is 14 amino acids. Trimming shortened V by 8 bases and J by 7 bases, and 18 bases separated the two germline ends. The CDR3 loop is CASAKPGLGNIQYF. For the CDR3, the DNA is TGTGCCAGCGCAAAGCCGGGACTGGGGAACATTCAGTACTTC.

The chain joins TRBV2 to TRBJ1-2; D gene ambiguous. Germline V gene sequence: CDR1 SNHLY, CDR2 FYNNEI. Deletions cut 4 bases from V and 5 bases from J, with 14 bases between. The CDR3 is 14 amino acids. The CDR3 DNA reads as TGTGCCAGCAGTGCGGCAGCGTCGACTTATGGCTACACCTTC. This sequence encodes CASSAAASTYGYTF.

This clone was seen just once. The DNA of the CDR3 is TGTGCCTGGAAGACGGAGGGGCTTGATACGCAGTATTTT. Its translation is CAWKTEGLDTQYF. The J gene is TRBJ2-3, the V gene TRBV30; a possible D gene is TRBD2 (6 bases). The CDR3 has 13 amino acids. Germline CDR1 GTSNPN, CDR2 SVGIG (reference sequence). V was pared by 4 bases and J by 6 bases, with 14 bases between.

The rearrangement joins TRBV27 to TRBJ2-3; 11 bases line up with TRBD2. Trimming took 9 bases from V and 6 from J; bases not matched to a gene: 11. The V gene's germline CDR1 is MNHEY and CDR2 SMNVEV (reference sequence). The CDR3 has 15 amino acids. The CDR3 DNA follows: TGTGCCAGTCGGTTCCTAGCGGGGGGTAAGGATACGCAGTATTTT. Protein sequence: CASRFLAGGKDTQYF.

This chain connects TRBV11-2 to TRBJ2-5, with 10 bases lining up with TRBD2. This CDR3 has 16 residues. V lost 1 base and J lost 5; bases outside the gene matches: 7. CDR1 SGHAT and CDR2 FQNNGV come from the germline V gene. CDR3 sequence (DNA): TGTGCCAGCAGCTTAGGGAGCGGGGGGGCATGGGAGACCCAGTACTTC. This codes for CASSLGSGGAWETQYF.